This is a list of T cell receptor beta chains from one sample in a study of blood T cell repertoires in COVID-19. Measured with immunoSEQ multiplex PCR; TCRdb has only the in-frame clones, and not every one. The data show about 47,000 clones, with roughly 88% seen just once and roughly 3% held by the top ten. The material sequenced was peripheral blood. Receptors originate from a man aged 45-65 years with active COVID-19. CDR3s include the opening cysteine and the closing phenylalanine or tryptophan. A D gene is named only where the DNA matches it firmly. Part of the rows lack a size; the others show once, few, many or a class for expanded clones.

j_gene: TRBJ2-1; v_gene: TRBV19; abundance: NA; d_gene: TRBD2; CDR3aa: CASSPSGSSYNEQFF; CDR3nt: TGTGCCAGTAGTCCTAGCGGGAGCTCCTACAATGAGCAGTTCTTC
j_gene: TRBJ1-1; v_gene: TRBV7-8; abundance: NA; d_gene: NA; CDR3aa: CASSSRVREAFF; CDR3nt: TGTGCCAGCAGCTCACGCGTCCGCGAAGCTTTCTTT
j_gene: TRBJ2-1; v_gene: TRBV24-1; abundance: NA; d_gene: TRBD2; CDR3aa: CATSDTQLAGGRNEQFF; CDR3nt: TGTGCCACCAGTGATACTCAACTAGCGGGAGGACGGAATGAGCAGTTCTTC
j_gene: TRBJ2-6; v_gene: TRBV27; abundance: NA; d_gene: NA; CDR3aa: CASSTTSAGANVLTF; CDR3nt: TGTGCCAGCAGTACGACTTCTGCTGGGGCCAACGTCCTGACTTTC
j_gene: TRBJ2-1; v_gene: TRBV4-3; abundance: NA; d_gene: NA; CDR3aa: CASSEEVWAEQFF; CDR3nt: TGCGCCAGCAGCGAAGAGGTGTGGGCTGAGCAGTTCTTC
j_gene: TRBJ2-1; v_gene: TRBV19; abundance: NA; d_gene: NA; CDR3aa: CASTWGVEGYNEQFF; CDR3nt: TGTGCCAGTACCTGGGGGGTAGAGGGCTACAATGAGCAGTTCTTC
j_gene: TRBJ1-1; v_gene: TRBV29-1; abundance: once; d_gene: TRBD1; CDR3aa: CSVGQGVGITLAEAFF; CDR3nt: TGCAGCGTTGGACAGGGCGTGGGGATAACACTGGCTGAAGCTTTCTTT
j_gene: TRBJ2-1; v_gene: TRBV9; abundance: NA; d_gene: NA; CDR3aa: CASSVTGSSYNEQFF; CDR3nt: TGTGCCAGCAGTGTCACAGGAAGCTCCTACAATGAGCAGTTCTTC
j_gene: TRBJ2-4; v_gene: TRBV28; abundance: NA; d_gene: TRBD1; CDR3aa: CASSPGQVDLNIQYF; CDR3nt: TGTGCCAGCAGCCCAGGACAGGTCGACCTTAACATTCAGTACTTC
j_gene: TRBJ2-1; v_gene: TRBV27; abundance: NA; d_gene: TRBD1; CDR3aa: CASSARDRGLEQFF; CDR3nt: TGTGCCAGCAGTGCCCGGGACAGGGGGCTTGAGCAGTTCTTC
j_gene: TRBJ1-3; v_gene: TRBV5-5; abundance: NA; d_gene: NA; CDR3aa: CASSPLTGSSGNTIYF; CDR3nt: TGTGCCAGCAGTCCTTTAACCGGGTCCTCTGGAAACACCATATATTTT
j_gene: TRBJ2-1; v_gene: TRBV7-7; abundance: NA; d_gene: TRBD2; CDR3aa: CASSLSAGVSEQFF; CDR3nt: TGTGCTAGCAGCTTATCAGCGGGAGTGAGTGAGCAGTTCTTC
j_gene: TRBJ1-6; v_gene: TRBV6-5; abundance: NA; d_gene: NA; CDR3aa: CASNPGQHNSPLHF; CDR3nt: TGTGCCAGCAACCCGGGACAACATAATTCACCCCTCCACTTT
j_gene: TRBJ2-3; v_gene: TRBV9; abundance: once; d_gene: TRBD1; CDR3aa: CASSPSLTGGSTDTQYF; CDR3nt: TGTGCCAGCAGCCCGTCTCTGACAGGGGGTTCTACAGATACGCAGTATTTT
j_gene: TRBJ1-1; v_gene: TRBV11-2; abundance: NA; d_gene: NA; CDR3aa: CASRSGQGYTEAFF; CDR3nt: TGTGCCAGCAGGTCGGGACAAGGGTACACTGAAGCTTTCTTT
j_gene: TRBJ2-2; v_gene: TRBV11-2; abundance: once; d_gene: NA; CDR3aa: CASSFRLARNTGELFF; CDR3nt: TGTGCCAGCAGCTTCCGGCTAGCGAGGAACACCGGGGAGCTGTTTTTT
j_gene: TRBJ1-1; v_gene: TRBV4-3; abundance: NA; d_gene: NA; CDR3aa: CASSQQMNTEAFF; CDR3nt: TGCGCCAGCAGCCAACAGATGAACACTGAAGCTTTCTTT
j_gene: TRBJ1-1; v_gene: TRBV7-2; abundance: NA; d_gene: NA; CDR3aa: CASSLEYRHLNTEAFF; CDR3nt: TGTGCCAGCAGCTTAGAGTATAGACACCTTAACACTGAAGCTTTCTTT
j_gene: TRBJ2-7; v_gene: TRBV13; abundance: NA; d_gene: TRBD1; CDR3aa: CASSSRQGGRYEQYF; CDR3nt: TGTGCCAGCAGCTCACGACAGGGCGGCCGCTACGAGCAGTACTTC
j_gene: TRBJ1-1; v_gene: TRBV5-1; abundance: NA; d_gene: NA; CDR3aa: CASSLESGSTGEAFF; CDR3nt: TGCGCCAGCAGCTTGGAATCCGGGTCCACTGGGGAAGCTTTCTTT
j_gene: TRBJ1-4; v_gene: TRBV3-1/TRBV3-2; abundance: NA; d_gene: TRBD1; CDR3aa: CASAGGSAANRNEKLFF; CDR3nt: TGTGCCAGCGCAGGGGGTTCCGCTGCCAATCGTAATGAAAAACTGTTTTTT
j_gene: TRBJ1-6; v_gene: TRBV9; abundance: NA; d_gene: NA; CDR3aa: CASRKGDGYSPLHF; CDR3nt: TGTGCCAGCCGCAAGGGGGACGGATATTCACCCCTCCACTTT
j_gene: TRBJ2-5; v_gene: TRBV7-9; abundance: NA; d_gene: NA; CDR3aa: CASSIAGAGETQYF; CDR3nt: TGTGCCAGCAGCATTGCGGGGGCGGGTGAGACCCAGTACTTC
j_gene: TRBJ2-7; v_gene: TRBV4-1; abundance: few; d_gene: NA; CDR3aa: CASSPPQGYEQYF; CDR3nt: TGCGCCAGCAGCCCTCCACAGGGTTACGAGCAGTACTTC
j_gene: TRBJ2-1; v_gene: TRBV11-2; abundance: NA; d_gene: TRBD2; CDR3aa: CASSKGLAGGLLPQGGQFF; CDR3nt: TGTGCCAGCAGTAAAGGACTAGCGGGGGGTCTCCTGCCACAAGGGGGGCAGTTCTTC
j_gene: TRBJ1-1; v_gene: TRBV4-1; abundance: NA; d_gene: NA; CDR3aa: CASSQMGTSFGNTEAFF; CDR3nt: TGCGCCAGCAGCCAGATGGGGACAAGCTTCGGGAACACTGAAGCTTTCTTT
j_gene: TRBJ1-4; v_gene: TRBV7-2; abundance: NA; d_gene: NA; CDR3aa: CASSLEAGWGEKLFF; CDR3nt: TGTGCCAGCAGCTTAGAGGCAGGGTGGGGTGAAAAACTGTTTTTT
j_gene: TRBJ2-1; v_gene: TRBV4-1; abundance: NA; d_gene: NA; CDR3aa: CASSQEELGYGSGNEQFF; CDR3nt: TGCGCCAGCAGCCAAGAGGAACTGGGATACGGGAGCGGCAATGAGCAGTTCTTC
j_gene: TRBJ2-7; v_gene: TRBV7-2; abundance: NA; d_gene: NA; CDR3aa: CASSLGRRIGTYEQYF; CDR3nt: TGTGCCAGCAGCTTAGGGCGGAGGATAGGAACCTACGAGCAGTACTTC
j_gene: TRBJ1-1; v_gene: TRBV2; abundance: NA; d_gene: NA; CDR3aa: CASSVRSGWAFF; CDR3nt: TGTGCCAGCAGTGTCAGGTCCGGTTGGGCTTTCTTT
j_gene: TRBJ2-2; v_gene: TRBV6-4; abundance: NA; d_gene: NA; CDR3aa: CASRPASSGELFF; CDR3nt: TGTGCCAGCAGGCCCGCCTCCAGCGGGGAGCTGTTTTTT
j_gene: TRBJ1-1; v_gene: TRBV6-2/TRBV6-3; abundance: NA; d_gene: NA; CDR3aa: CASSRNRARTEAFF; CDR3nt: TGTGCCAGCAGCCGCAACAGGGCCCGAACTGAAGCTTTCTTT
j_gene: TRBJ2-7; v_gene: TRBV11-2; abundance: NA; d_gene: NA; CDR3aa: CASSLDGPDEQYF; CDR3nt: TGTGCCAGCAGCTTAGATGGGCCAGACGAGCAGTACTTC
j_gene: TRBJ1-5; v_gene: TRBV7-9; abundance: NA; d_gene: TRBD1; CDR3aa: CASSSWTGMGNQPQHF; CDR3nt: TGTGCCAGCAGCTCCTGGACAGGGATGGGCAATCAGCCCCAGCATTTT
j_gene: TRBJ1-5; v_gene: TRBV6-4; abundance: NA; d_gene: NA; CDR3aa: CASSPGSQPQHF; CDR3nt: TGTGCCAGCAGTCCGGGGAGTCAGCCCCAGCATTTT
j_gene: TRBJ1-4; v_gene: TRBV7-9; abundance: NA; d_gene: NA; CDR3aa: CASSLRETNEKLFF; CDR3nt: TGTGCCAGCAGCTTACGGGAGACTAATGAAAAACTGTTTTTT
j_gene: TRBJ1-4; v_gene: TRBV5-1; abundance: NA; d_gene: TRBD1; CDR3aa: CASSYQGQGGVEKLFF; CDR3nt: TGCGCCAGCAGCTACCAAGGACAGGGAGGGGTTGAAAAACTGTTTTTT
j_gene: TRBJ1-4; v_gene: TRBV30; abundance: NA; d_gene: NA; CDR3aa: CAWRDTGMGEKLFF; CDR3nt: TGTGCCTGGAGGGATACAGGGATGGGTGAAAAACTGTTTTTT
j_gene: TRBJ1-5; v_gene: TRBV19; abundance: NA; d_gene: TRBD1; CDR3aa: CASSPQGASNQPQHF; CDR3nt: TGTGCCAGTAGTCCACAGGGGGCCAGCAATCAGCCCCAGCATTTT
j_gene: TRBJ2-6; v_gene: TRBV18; abundance: NA; d_gene: NA; CDR3aa: CASSSSQDIQSRANVLTF; CDR3nt: TGTGCCAGCTCAAGCAGTCAGGACATTCAAAGTCGGGCCAACGTCCTGACTTTC
j_gene: TRBJ2-2; v_gene: TRBV5-8; abundance: NA; d_gene: NA; CDR3aa: CASTTLAGRTGELFF; CDR3nt: TGTGCCAGCACCACCCTCGCGGGTCGAACCGGGGAGCTGTTTTTT
j_gene: TRBJ2-3; v_gene: TRBV27; abundance: NA; d_gene: NA; CDR3aa: CASSFGGWNTQYF; CDR3nt: TGTGCCAGCAGTTTTGGAGGGTGGAATACGCAGTATTTT
j_gene: TRBJ2-1; v_gene: TRBV6-2/TRBV6-3; abundance: NA; d_gene: NA; CDR3aa: CASSPLVGTQFF; CDR3nt: TGTGCCAGCAGCCCCCTCGTCGGGACACAGTTCTTC
j_gene: TRBJ1-1; v_gene: TRBV6-5; abundance: once; d_gene: TRBD1; CDR3aa: CASSYSTGISEAFF; CDR3nt: TGTGCCAGCAGTTACTCGACAGGGATTAGTGAAGCTTTCTTT
j_gene: TRBJ2-1; v_gene: TRBV19; abundance: NA; d_gene: NA; CDR3aa: CASSTTGGLTHVEQFF; CDR3nt: TGTGCCAGTAGTACCACTGGAGGACTAACCCACGTTGAGCAGTTCTTC
j_gene: TRBJ1-2; v_gene: TRBV3-1/TRBV3-2; abundance: NA; d_gene: NA; CDR3aa: CASSPYDFYYYGYTF; CDR3nt: TGTGCCAGCAGCCCTTATGACTTTTACTACTATGGCTACACCTTC
j_gene: TRBJ2-7; v_gene: TRBV20-1; abundance: NA; d_gene: NA; CDR3aa: CSALDRSQYF; CDR3nt: TGCAGTGCTTTGGACAGATCCCAGTACTTC
j_gene: TRBJ1-5; v_gene: TRBV19; abundance: NA; d_gene: TRBD1; CDR3aa: CASRFRDSDFYSNQPQHF; CDR3nt: TGTGCCAGTAGATTTCGGGACAGTGACTTTTATAGCAATCAGCCCCAGCATTTT
j_gene: TRBJ2-2; v_gene: TRBV14; abundance: NA; d_gene: NA; CDR3aa: CASSQERIGELFF; CDR3nt: TGTGCCAGCAGCCAAGAGAGGATCGGGGAGCTGTTTTTT